These T cell receptor beta chains were read from a single sample in a study of identifying expanded T cells in peripheral blood. The repertoire was sequenced with immunoSEQ multiplex PCR; TCRdb's copy has only in-frame clones and lacks some. The sample shows some 120,000 clones, over 65% of them seen only once. Sequenced sample: blood. These receptors all come from a person between 18 and 75 years old in good health. Each CDR3 is given without its conserved first and last residue. Clone size is not always given. Where it is, it says once, few, many or a class for expanded clones.

abundance | j_gene | v_gene | CDR3aa
- | TRBJ2-6 | TRBV5-1 | ASSLYRSSGANVLT
- | TRBJ1-1 | TRBV6-5 | ASSYATLGATEAF
few | TRBJ2-1 | TRBV18 | ASSPPYGDRREQF
- | TRBJ2-5 | TRBV6-5 | ASSYLTGQETQY
- | TRBJ1-1 | TRBV23-1 | ASRVGQGNTEAF
- | TRBJ2-7 | TRBV7-2 | ASSFRGGQGSSYEQY
- | TRBJ2-7 | TRBV5-6 | ASNSDSYEQY
- | TRBJ1-2 | TRBV27 | ASRSTSGVGAGYT
- | TRBJ1-2 | TRBV11-2 | ASSSGYNGYT
- | TRBJ2-5 | TRBV4-1 | ASSLPDGTGGTQY
- | TRBJ1-6 | TRBV2 | ASSEPVNSPLH
- | TRBJ2-3 | TRBV7-3 | ASSLIGGGTDTQY
- | TRBJ1-2 | TRBV19 | RSTYGYT
- | TRBJ1-2 | TRBV5-5 | ASSSRVIGGYT
once | TRBJ1-1 | TRBV6-5 | ASSSGQGAF
few | TRBJ1-2 | TRBV11-2 | ASSPESQGVGYT
- | TRBJ1-1 | TRBV9 | ASSVDPTGGEAF
- | TRBJ1-1 | TRBV11-3 | ASSPRVGVIAF
once | TRBJ2-5 | TRBV10-1 | ASSLGSGETQY
- | TRBJ1-5 | TRBV13 | ASSLGRGQPQH
- | TRBJ1-6 | TRBV7-6 | ASSSFANSSPLH
- | TRBJ1-1 | TRBV18 | ASSRYRDRESTEAF
- | TRBJ2-7 | TRBV28 | ASSLLTGERYEQY
- | TRBJ2-3 | TRBV12-5 | ASGLVLAGVRLRDTQY
- | TRBJ1-1 | TRBV9 | ASSTDGNTEAF
few | TRBJ2-7 | TRBV11-3 | ASGQCLSYEQY
once | TRBJ1-4 | TRBV7-7 | ASSLGTGATNEKLF
- | TRBJ2-3 | TRBV19 | ASSAVRDPSAGTQY
- | TRBJ1-1 | TRBV29-1 | SAFRPAKNTEAF
- | TRBJ1-1 | TRBV9 | ASSVVRGGTEAF
few | TRBJ2-3 | TRBV4-3 | ASSQDPITSTDTQY
- | TRBJ1-5 | TRBV7-2 | ASSPGIEGRPQH
few | TRBJ1-2 | TRBV5-4 | ASSLGGVAGYT
- | TRBJ2-7 | TRBV19 | ASSILPGGEQY
- | TRBJ2-3 | TRBV4-3 | ASSQEGWISDTQY
- | TRBJ2-7 | TRBV7-9 | ASRHSGTGNFYEQY
- | TRBJ1-4 | TRBV6-5 | ASSYSGVGNRLF
- | TRBJ2-2 | TRBV4-3 | APRGPGGENTGELF
once | TRBJ2-2 | TRBV6-6 | ASSYVGAVYTGELF
- | TRBJ1-4 | TRBV30 | AWSPRSAADEKLF
- | TRBJ2-1 | TRBV6-6 | ASSFYNEQF